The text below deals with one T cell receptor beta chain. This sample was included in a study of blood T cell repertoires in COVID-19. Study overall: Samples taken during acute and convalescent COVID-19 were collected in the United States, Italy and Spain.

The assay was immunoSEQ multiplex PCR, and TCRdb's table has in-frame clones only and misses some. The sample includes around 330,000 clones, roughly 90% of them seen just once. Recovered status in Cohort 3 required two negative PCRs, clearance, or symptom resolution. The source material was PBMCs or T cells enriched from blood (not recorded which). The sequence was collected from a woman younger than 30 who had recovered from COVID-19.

Here the CDR3 DNA reads TGTGCCAGAAGCTTGGCCGGGGCAGGGGGATACGAGCAGTACTTC. Protein product: CARSLAGAGGYEQYF. This chain links TRBV5-3 with TRBJ2-7, with 7 nucleotides matching TRBD1. TRBV5-3 is known as an ORF, though its function is uncertain. V was clipped by 0 bases and J by 4 bases; unmatched bases: 7. This CDR3 region has 15 residues.